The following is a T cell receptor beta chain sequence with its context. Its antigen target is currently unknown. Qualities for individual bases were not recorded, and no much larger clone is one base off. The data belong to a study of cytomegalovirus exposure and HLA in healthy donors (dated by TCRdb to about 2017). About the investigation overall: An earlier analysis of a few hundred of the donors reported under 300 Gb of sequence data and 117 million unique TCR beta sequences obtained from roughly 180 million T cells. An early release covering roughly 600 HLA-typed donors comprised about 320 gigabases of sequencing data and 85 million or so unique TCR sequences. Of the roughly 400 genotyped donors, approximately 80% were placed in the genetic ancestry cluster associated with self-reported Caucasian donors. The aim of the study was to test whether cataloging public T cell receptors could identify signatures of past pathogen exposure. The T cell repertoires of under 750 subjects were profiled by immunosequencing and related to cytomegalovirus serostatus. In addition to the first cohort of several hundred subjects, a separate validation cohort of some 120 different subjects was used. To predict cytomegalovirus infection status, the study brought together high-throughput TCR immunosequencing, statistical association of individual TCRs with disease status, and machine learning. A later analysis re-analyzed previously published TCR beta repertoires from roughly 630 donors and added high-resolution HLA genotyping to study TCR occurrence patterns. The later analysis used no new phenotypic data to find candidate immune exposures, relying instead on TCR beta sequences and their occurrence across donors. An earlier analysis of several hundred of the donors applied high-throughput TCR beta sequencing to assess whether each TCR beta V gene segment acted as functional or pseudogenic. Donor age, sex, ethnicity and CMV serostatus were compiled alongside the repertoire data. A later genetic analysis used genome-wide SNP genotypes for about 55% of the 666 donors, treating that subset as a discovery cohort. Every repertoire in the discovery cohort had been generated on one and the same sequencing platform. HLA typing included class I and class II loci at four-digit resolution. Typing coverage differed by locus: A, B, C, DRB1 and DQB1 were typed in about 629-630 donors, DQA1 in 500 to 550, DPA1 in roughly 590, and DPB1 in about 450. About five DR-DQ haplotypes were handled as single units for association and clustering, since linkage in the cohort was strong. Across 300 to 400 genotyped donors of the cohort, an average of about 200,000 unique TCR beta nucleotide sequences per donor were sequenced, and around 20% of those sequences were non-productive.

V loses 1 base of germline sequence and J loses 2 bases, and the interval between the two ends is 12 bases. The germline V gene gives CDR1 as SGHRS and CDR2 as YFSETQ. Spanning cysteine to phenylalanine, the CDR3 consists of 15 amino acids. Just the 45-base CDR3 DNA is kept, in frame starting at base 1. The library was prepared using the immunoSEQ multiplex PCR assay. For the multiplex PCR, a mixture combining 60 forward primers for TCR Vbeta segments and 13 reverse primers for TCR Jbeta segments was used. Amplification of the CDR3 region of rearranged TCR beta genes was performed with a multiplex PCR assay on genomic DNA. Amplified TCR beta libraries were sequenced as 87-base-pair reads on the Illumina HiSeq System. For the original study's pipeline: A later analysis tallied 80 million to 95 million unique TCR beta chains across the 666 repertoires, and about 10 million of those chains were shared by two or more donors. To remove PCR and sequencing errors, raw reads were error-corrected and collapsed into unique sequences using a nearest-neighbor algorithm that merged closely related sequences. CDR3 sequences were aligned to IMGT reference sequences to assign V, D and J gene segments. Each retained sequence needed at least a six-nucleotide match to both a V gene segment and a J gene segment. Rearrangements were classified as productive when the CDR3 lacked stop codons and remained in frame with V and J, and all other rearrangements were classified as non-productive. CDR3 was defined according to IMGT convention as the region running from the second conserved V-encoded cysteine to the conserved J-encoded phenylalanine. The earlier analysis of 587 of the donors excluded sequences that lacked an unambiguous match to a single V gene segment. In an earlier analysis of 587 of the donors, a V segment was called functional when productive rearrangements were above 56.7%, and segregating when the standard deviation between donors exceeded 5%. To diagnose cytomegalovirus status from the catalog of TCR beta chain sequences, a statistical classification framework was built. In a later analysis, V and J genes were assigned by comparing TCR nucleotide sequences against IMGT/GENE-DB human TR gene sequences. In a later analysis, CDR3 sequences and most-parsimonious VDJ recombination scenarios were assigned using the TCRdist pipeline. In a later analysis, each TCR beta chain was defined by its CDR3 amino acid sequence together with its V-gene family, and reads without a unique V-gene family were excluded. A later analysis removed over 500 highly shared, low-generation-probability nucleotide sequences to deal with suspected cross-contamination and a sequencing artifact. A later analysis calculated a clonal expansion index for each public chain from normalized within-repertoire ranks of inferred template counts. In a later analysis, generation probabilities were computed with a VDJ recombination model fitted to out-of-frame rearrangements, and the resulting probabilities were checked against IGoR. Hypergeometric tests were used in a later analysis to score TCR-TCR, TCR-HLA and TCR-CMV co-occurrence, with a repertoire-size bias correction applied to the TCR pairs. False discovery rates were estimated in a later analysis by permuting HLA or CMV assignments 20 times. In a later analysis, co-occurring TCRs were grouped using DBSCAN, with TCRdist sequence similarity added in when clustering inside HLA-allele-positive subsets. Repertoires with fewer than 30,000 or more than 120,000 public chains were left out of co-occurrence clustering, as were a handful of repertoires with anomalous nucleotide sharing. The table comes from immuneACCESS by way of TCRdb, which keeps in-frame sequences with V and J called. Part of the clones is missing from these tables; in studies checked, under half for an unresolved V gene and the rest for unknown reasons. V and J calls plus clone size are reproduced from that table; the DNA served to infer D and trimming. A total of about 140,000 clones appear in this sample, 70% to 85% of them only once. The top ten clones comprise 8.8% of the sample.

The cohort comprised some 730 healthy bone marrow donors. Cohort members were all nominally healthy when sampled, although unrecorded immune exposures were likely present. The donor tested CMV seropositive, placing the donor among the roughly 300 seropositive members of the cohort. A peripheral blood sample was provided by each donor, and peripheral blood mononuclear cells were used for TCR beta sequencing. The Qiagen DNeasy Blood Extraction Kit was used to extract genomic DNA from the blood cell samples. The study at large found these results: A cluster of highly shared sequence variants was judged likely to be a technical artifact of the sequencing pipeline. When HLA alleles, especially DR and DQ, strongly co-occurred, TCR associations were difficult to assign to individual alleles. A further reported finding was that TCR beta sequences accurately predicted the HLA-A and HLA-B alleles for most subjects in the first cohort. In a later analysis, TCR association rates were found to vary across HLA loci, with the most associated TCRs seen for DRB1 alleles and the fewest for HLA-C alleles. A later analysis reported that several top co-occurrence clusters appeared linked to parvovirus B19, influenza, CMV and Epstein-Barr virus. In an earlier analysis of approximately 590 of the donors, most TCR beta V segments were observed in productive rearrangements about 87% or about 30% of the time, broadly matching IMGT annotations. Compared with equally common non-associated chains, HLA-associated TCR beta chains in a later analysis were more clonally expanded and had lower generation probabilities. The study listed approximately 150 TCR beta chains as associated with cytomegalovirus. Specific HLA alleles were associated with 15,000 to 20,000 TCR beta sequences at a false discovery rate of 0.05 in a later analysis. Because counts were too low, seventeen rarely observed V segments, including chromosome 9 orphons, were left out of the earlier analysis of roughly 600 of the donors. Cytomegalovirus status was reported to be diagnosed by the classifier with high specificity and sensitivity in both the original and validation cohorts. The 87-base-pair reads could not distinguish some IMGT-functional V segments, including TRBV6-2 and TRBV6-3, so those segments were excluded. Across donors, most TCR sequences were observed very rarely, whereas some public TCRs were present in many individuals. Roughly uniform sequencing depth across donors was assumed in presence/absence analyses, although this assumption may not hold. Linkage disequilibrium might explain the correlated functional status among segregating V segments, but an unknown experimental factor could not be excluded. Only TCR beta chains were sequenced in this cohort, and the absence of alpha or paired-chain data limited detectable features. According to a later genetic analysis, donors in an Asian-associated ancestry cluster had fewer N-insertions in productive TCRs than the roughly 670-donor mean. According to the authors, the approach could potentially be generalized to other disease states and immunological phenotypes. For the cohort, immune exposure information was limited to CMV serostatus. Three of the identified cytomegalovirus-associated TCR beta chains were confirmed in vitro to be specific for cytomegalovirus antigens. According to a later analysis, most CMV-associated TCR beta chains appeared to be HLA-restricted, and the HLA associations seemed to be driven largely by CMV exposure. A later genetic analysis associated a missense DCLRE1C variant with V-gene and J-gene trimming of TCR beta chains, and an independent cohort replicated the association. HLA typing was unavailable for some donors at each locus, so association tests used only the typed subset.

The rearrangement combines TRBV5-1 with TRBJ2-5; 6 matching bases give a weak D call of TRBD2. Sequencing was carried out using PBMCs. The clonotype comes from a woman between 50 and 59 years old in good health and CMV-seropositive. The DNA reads TGCGCCAGCAGCTTGTACTGGACTAAACAAGAGACCCAGTACTTC. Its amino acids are CASSLYWTKQETQYF. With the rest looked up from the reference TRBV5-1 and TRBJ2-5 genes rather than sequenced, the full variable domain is KAGVTQTPRYLIKTRGQQVTLSCSPISGHRSVSWYQQTPGQGLQFLFEYFSETQRNKGNFPGRFSGRQFSNSRSEMNVSTLELGDSALYLCASSLYWTKQETQYFGPGTRLLVL.